This TCR beta chain originates from a study of blood T cell repertoires in COVID-19. Across the study: Whether acute or convalescent, the COVID-19 samples came from the United States, Italy and Spain. T cells, B-cell-depleted T cells, or PBMCs supplied cDNA or gDNA.

The assay was immunoSEQ multiplex PCR, and TCRdb's table has in-frame clones only and misses some. Of about 120,000 clones listed, around nine tenths are singletons. CDR3 length: 14 residues. The germline V gene has CDR1 MNHNS and CDR2 SASEGT. The germline V and J ends were trimmed by 2 bases and 1 base, with 6 bases remaining between them. The sequence was collected from a human donor with active COVID-19. The donor label of this sample is uncertain. The chain is built from TRBV6-1 and TRBJ1-5; D unresolved. The sequenced material came from peripheral blood. CDR3 sequence reads: CASSEQVSNQPQHF. For the CDR3, the DNA is TGTGCCAGCAGTGAACAGGTCAGCAATCAGCCCCAGCATTTT.